This passage covers 30 T cell receptor beta chains from one sample sequenced in a study of shared clonotypes between healthy human individuals (dated by TCRdb to between 2020 and 2021). The method behind the library was the immunoSEQ multiplex PCR assay. Held by TCRdb, this immuneACCESS table contains in-frame sequences only and omits some clones. Under half of the omission traces to an unresolved V gene where checked; the cause of the rest is unknown. This sample comprises more than 600,000 clones, 90% to 95% of them detected only once. The ten largest clonotypes hold approximately 24% of the sample. CD8 naive samples were CD45RO-negative cells positively selected for CCR7, giving a CD45RA+CCR7+ population that excluded TemRA cells. The sequenced sample consisted of naive CD8+ T cells sorted from blood. The cell subset or site label, read with the paper, signifies: CD45RA+CCR7+. The source of these receptors is a man younger than 40 in good health.

The chain employs TRBV7-6 and TRBJ2-2; TRBD1 matches at 7 bases. The trim removed 6 bases at V and 6 bases at J, leaving 7 bases unmatched. This CDR3 has 14 residues. CDR1 SGHVS and CDR2 FNYEAQ come from the germline V gene. The CDR3 bases are TGTGCCAGCAGGGCACTCAGGGGGTCCGGGGAGCTGTTTTTT. As protein: CASRALRGSGELFF.

The gene calls are TRBV15 and TRBJ2-1; D call uncertain. CDR3 length: 16 residues. In germline, CDR1 is LNHNV, CDR2 YYDKDF (reference sequence). The V and J ends lost 5 bases and 0 bases respectively, with 14 bases between them. The CDR3 sequence: CATSLSRFSSYNEQFF. The CDR3 nucleotides are TGTGCCACCAGCCTGTCTCGCTTCAGCTCCTACAATGAGCAGTTCTTC.

This clone is a singleton in its sample. The chain carries TRBV5-4 and TRBJ2-7, with 10 positions matching TRBD2. The J segment lost 3 bases and the V segment lost 0 bases, leaving 3 bases of the junction unmatched. The CDR3 is 15 residues long. From germline, CDR1 is SGHNT and CDR2 YYREEE (reference sequence). CDR3 DNA: TGTGCCAGCAGCTTGGCAGCTAGCGGGAGCTACGAGCAGTACTTC. Translation gives CASSLAASGSYEQYF.

The chain links TRBV7-9 to TRBJ2-3, with TRBD2 identical over 7 bases. From germline, CDR1 is SEHNR and CDR2 FQNEAQ (reference sequence). This CDR3 is 15 amino acids long. V lost 6 bases and J lost 2; bases outside the gene matches: 8. CDR3 sequence: CASSLTSEYTDTQYF. The CDR3 DNA is TGTGCCAGCAGTTTAACTAGCGAATACACAGATACGCAGTATTTT.

The chain is built from TRBV7-9 and TRBJ1-4; TRBD1 aligns across 9 bases. Trimming took 3 bases from V and 7 from J; bases not matched to a gene: 9. Germline V CDR1 and CDR2: SEHNR, FQNEAQ (reference sequence). This CDR3 comprises 16 residues. The CDR3 loop is CASSFVGQGKTEKLFF. CDR3 nucleotide sequence: TGTGCCAGCAGCTTCGTCGGACAGGGGAAGACTGAAAAACTGTTTTTT.

A note on this clone: At one of its ends the junction is not consistent with the germline gene, which may arise from a read error. Here the CDR3 DNA reads TGTGCCAGCAGTTTGACTAGAAGCGGGAGGGCGGCCCTCCAAGGGACCCAGTACTTC. As protein: CASSLTRSGRAALQGTQYF. The chain uses TRBV28 and TRBJ2-5; 10 nucleotides agree with TRBD2. Germline CDR1 is MDHEN and CDR2 is SYDVKM. The CDR3 is 19 residues long.

In this sample, this clone turned up a few times. The rearrangement links TRBV4-1 to TRBJ2-1, with 8 bases aligning to TRBD2. This CDR3 spans 18 amino acids. V trimming: 4 bases; J trimming: 7 bases; junction bases outside the gene matches: 18. The germline V gene has CDR1 MGHRA and CDR2 YSYEKL. In DNA form, the CDR3 reads TGCGCCAGCAGCCTACTAAAAGGACTAGCAGGAGAAGGGAATGAGCAGTTCTTC. It is translated as CASSLLKGLAGEGNEQFF.

This clone was found once. This chain joins TRBV7-9 and TRBJ2-6, with a possible D match to TRBD2 (6 bases). Germline assignment: CDR1 SEHNR and CDR2 FQNEAQ (reference sequence). This CDR3 is built from 17 residues. Trimming took off 1 base at V and 3 bases at J, with 13 bases between the two ends. The chain's CDR3 is CASSLVSRGVGANVLTF. The DNA of the CDR3 is TGTGCCAGCAGCTTAGTGTCGCGCGGGGTTGGGGCCAACGTCCTGACTTTC. Combining the CDR3 with reference TRBV7-9 and TRBJ2-6 gives the whole variable domain DTGVSQNPRHKITKRGQNVTFRCDPISEHNRLYWYRQTLGQGPEFLTYFQNEAQLEKSRLLSDRFSAERPKGSFSTLEIQRTEQGDSAMYLCASSLVSRGVGANVLTFGAGSRLTVL.

The chain recombines TRBV7-6 with TRBJ2-5, with TRBD2 matching 11 bases. The CDR3 length is 14 residues. After removal of 5 bases from V and 5 bases from J, the junction contained 4 bases not matched to a gene. Germline CDR1 is SGHVS and CDR2 is FNYEAQ. The CDR3 protein is CASSPTSGKETQYF. In DNA form, the CDR3 reads TGTGCCAGCAGCCCGACTAGCGGGAAGGAGACCCAGTACTTC.

The chain carries TRBV9 and TRBJ2-7, with 7 bases aligning to TRBD1. The CDR3 runs 15 residues. The J segment lost 1 base and the V segment lost 0 bases, leaving 4 bases of the junction unmatched. CDR1 and CDR2 (germline): SGDLS, YYNGEE. The DNA of the CDR3 is TGTGCCAGCAGCGTAGGGGGGACAGCATCCTACGAGCAGTACTTC. This translates into CASSVGGTASYEQYF.

The chain joins TRBV10-1 to TRBJ2-3; D is possibly TRBD2 (5 bases). The CDR3 has 16 residues. The germline gives CDR1 WNHNN, CDR2 SYGVQD (reference sequence). V was pared by 2 bases and J by 1 base, with 13 bases between. CDR3 loop: CASSEGRGLGTDTQYF. The DNA for the CDR3 is TGCGCCAGCAGTGAGGGGCGAGGACTCGGCACAGATACGCAGTATTTT.

The chain is built from TRBV27 and TRBJ2-7; 7 nucleotides align to TRBD2. V gave up 0 bases and J gave up 2 bases; unmatched junction bases: 7. The CDR3 loop spans 16 amino acids. In germline, CDR1 is MNHEY, CDR2 SMNVEV (reference sequence). CDR3 in amino acids: CASSLSLAVPTYEQYF. CDR3 bases: TGTGCCAGCAGTTTATCGCTAGCGGTACCCACCTACGAGCAGTACTTC.

This clone was seen more than once but under ten times. The chain couples TRBV5-1 to TRBJ2-2; tentatively, D is TRBD2 (5 bases). Germline CDR1 reads SGHRS; CDR2 reads YFSETQ. The CDR3 consists of 14 residues. Deletions cut 5 bases from V and 4 bases from J, with 12 bases between. In DNA, the CDR3 is TGCGCCAGCAGTTATCTAGCACGCACCGGGGAGCTGTTTTTT. As protein: CASSYLARTGELFF.

The V and J genes are TRBV7-7 and TRBJ2-1, with D possibly TRBD2 on 5 matching bases. The germline V gene encodes CDR1 SSHAT and CDR2 FNYEAQ (reference sequence). V lost 5 bases, J lost 10 bases, and 15 bases lay in between. The CDR3 totals 13 residues. CDR3 residues: CASSPPSSREQFF. CDR3 in DNA: TGTGCCAGCAGCCCGCCTAGCTCGAGGGAGCAGTTCTTC. Variable domain in full (rest from reference TRBV7-7 and TRBJ2-1): GAGVSQSPRYKVTKRGQDVTLRCDPISSHATLYWYQQALGQGPEFLTYFNYEAQPDKSGLPSDRFSAERPEGSISTLTIQRTEQRDSAMYRCASSPPSSREQFFGPGTRLTVL.

V usage is TRBV18 and J usage is TRBJ2-2; 7 bases agree with TRBD1. Looked up from germline, CDR1 is KGHSH and CDR2 is LQKENI. V trimming: 2 bases; J trimming: 4 bases; junction bases outside the gene matches: 4. CDR3 length: 15 amino acids. CDR3 sequence reads: CASSPDRARTGELFF. CDR3 sequence (DNA): TGTGCCAGCTCACCAGACAGGGCGCGCACCGGGGAGCTGTTTTTT.

As for this clone: This CDR3 is also generated by other DNA sequences in the sample. This rearrangement joins TRBV30 to TRBJ2-1, with D possibly being TRBD2 (5 bases). The V end lost 5 bases, the J end lost 4 bases, and 6 bases lay between the germline ends. The length of the CDR3 is 11 residues. Germline V CDR1 and CDR2: GTSNPN, SVGIG (reference sequence). The CDR3 is CAWRGYNEQFF. The CDR3 DNA reads as TGTGCCTGGCGGGGTTACAATGAGCAGTTCTTC.

The chain carries TRBV29-1 and TRBJ2-1; maybe TRBD2 (5 bases). The CDR3 runs 13 residues. Deletions cut 2 bases from V and 5 bases from J, with 10 bases between. The germline gives CDR1 SQVTM, CDR2 ANQGSEA. CDR3 sequence: CSVERPGDNEQFF. CDR3 in DNA: TGCAGCGTTGAAAGGCCCGGGGACAATGAGCAGTTCTTC.

The V call is TRBV5-1, the J call TRBJ2-5; TRBD2 matches at 9 bases. V lost 4 bases and J lost 5; bases outside the gene matches: 12. Per the germline V gene, CDR1 is SGHRS and CDR2 is YFSETQ. The CDR3 is made up of 16 amino acids. Here the CDR3 reads CASSLRTSEGGETQYF. In DNA, the CDR3 is TGCGCCAGCAGCCTCAGGACTAGCGAAGGAGGGGAGACCCAGTACTTC.

The J gene is TRBJ2-3, the V gene TRBV30, with D maybe TRBD1 (5 bases). Looked up from germline, CDR1 is GTSNPN and CDR2 is SVGIG (reference sequence). The CDR3 is 14 residues long. Trimming cost V 0 bases and J 6 bases, with 13 bases left between them. CDR3 in DNA: TGTGCCTGGAGTGTCCAGGGCTTTGGTGATACGCAGTATTTT. It codes for CAWSVQGFGDTQYF.

This chain connects TRBV5-6 to TRBJ2-1; D remains unclear. V lost 0 bases to trimming and J lost 0 bases, with 10 bases between them. The CDR3 sequence is 16 residues long. Germline V gene sequence: CDR1 SGHDT, CDR2 YYEEEE. The CDR3 sequence: CASSLDSTSSYNEQFF. As DNA, the CDR3 is TGTGCCAGCAGCTTGGACTCGACGAGCTCCTACAATGAGCAGTTCTTC. Drawing the rest from reference TRBV5-6 and TRBJ2-1, the complete variable domain is DAGVTQSPTHLIKTRGQQVTLRCSPKSGHDTVSWYQQALGQGPQFIFQYYEEEERQRGNFPDRFSGHQFPNYSSELNVNALLLGDSALYLCASSLDSTSSYNEQFFGPGTRLTVL.

The rearrangement links TRBV5-4 to TRBJ2-1, with TRBD1 matching 9 bases. In germline, CDR1 is SGHNT, CDR2 YYREEE (reference sequence). V lost 4 bases to trimming and J lost 1 base; unmatched junction nucleotides: 6. The CDR3 covers 16 residues. The CDR3 is CASSGGDRVSYNEQFF. The CDR3 coding sequence is TGTGCCAGCAGCGGGGGGGACAGGGTGTCCTACAATGAGCAGTTCTTC.

The chain couples TRBV2 to TRBJ1-1, with 8 bases lining up with TRBD1. Germline trimming cut 5 bases from V and 1 base from J; bases unmatched to any gene: 15. The V gene's germline CDR1 is SNHLY and CDR2 FYNNEI. This CDR3 is 18 amino acids long. The CDR3 is CASSHTLQGAVGNTEAFF. The DNA of the CDR3 is TGTGCCAGCAGTCATACACTCCAGGGGGCGGTTGGGAACACTGAAGCTTTCTTT.

The V call is TRBV23-1, the J call TRBJ2-7; D perhaps matches TRBD1 (6 bases). TRBV23-1 is annotated as an ORF whose role is uncertain. This CDR3 contains 14 residues. Trimming cost V 3 bases and J 2 bases, with 11 bases left between them. CDR3 protein: CASSHPGAAYEQYF. The DNA of the CDR3 is TGCGCCAGCAGTCACCCAGGGGCCGCCTACGAGCAGTACTTC.

Worth noting for this clone: Other nucleotide sequences from this sample produce the same CDR3. The chain links TRBV30 to TRBJ1-5, with D perhaps matching TRBD1 (6 bases). Germline CDR1 and CDR2: GTSNPN and SVGIG (reference sequence). Trimming removed 0 bases from V and 6 bases from J, with 9 bases in between. This CDR3 has 13 amino acids. CDR3 region: CAWSVGGGQPQHF. The CDR3 DNA follows: TGTGCCTGGAGTGTTGGGGGCGGTCAGCCCCAGCATTTT.

V is TRBV27 and J is TRBJ1-1; TRBD1 matches at 12 bases. V lost 6 bases and J lost 1; bases outside the gene matches: 18. This CDR3 is built from 20 residues. Per germline, CDR1 MNHEY and CDR2 SMNVEV (reference sequence). This CDR3 reads CASSPTTRRGQGAKNTEAFF. In DNA, the CDR3 is TGTGCCAGCAGCCCAACCACACGGCGGGGACAGGGGGCGAAGAACACTGAAGCTTTCTTT.

As regards this clone: Other nucleotide sequences from this sample produce the same CDR3. The gene calls are TRBV6-5 and TRBJ1-5, with unresolved D. V shed 4 bases and J shed 0 bases, with 4 bases lying between them. Germline lookup yields CDR1 MNHEY and CDR2 SVGAGI. The CDR3 contains 13 residues. This CDR3 is CASSSSSNQPQHF. The CDR3 bases are TGTGCCAGCAGTTCCAGTAGCAATCAGCCCCAGCATTTT.

This chain's CDR3 is CASSVPRGTGIGELFF. Here the CDR3 DNA reads TGTGCCAGCAGCGTACCACGGGGGACAGGGATCGGGGAGCTGTTTTTT. The chain couples TRBV9 to TRBJ2-2; 9 positions agree with TRBD1. The V gene's germline CDR1 is SGDLS and CDR2 YYNGEE. Losses at the gene ends were 1 base for V and 7 bases for J; bases not matched to a gene: 8. This CDR3 has 16 residues.

The rearrangement uses TRBV7-9 and TRBJ2-7, with 9 positions matching TRBD2. The CDR3 is 15 amino acids. The junction had 7 bases not matched to a gene; V was cut back by 4 bases and J by 3 bases. Germline V lookup: CDR1 SEHNR, CDR2 FQNEAQ (reference sequence). In nucleotides, the CDR3 is TGTGCCAGCAGCTCAGGCGGCGGGAGGGGCTACGAGCAGTACTTC. Translated, it gives CASSSGGGRGYEQYF.

This chain's CDR3 is CASSSPAPSRSSTDTQYF. The CDR3 bases are TGTGCCAGCAGCTCCCCCGCCCCTAGCAGATCTAGCACAGATACGCAGTATTTT. The chain has TRBV7-2 and TRBJ2-3, with D possibly matching TRBD2 (5 bases). CDR3 length: 18 amino acids. V was clipped by 4 bases and J by 0 bases, with 20 bases between them. Germline values: CDR1 SGHTA, CDR2 FQGNSA.

The chain employs TRBV27 and TRBJ2-7, with D maybe TRBD2 (6 bases). The CDR3 has 14 residues. The V end was cut by 4 bases, the J end by 3 bases, with 13 bases between. Germline V gives CDR1 MNHEY, CDR2 SMNVEV (reference sequence). The DNA of the CDR3 is TGTGCCAGCAGTTCGGGACTCAACAACTACGAGCAGTACTTC. Amino acids: CASSSGLNNYEQYF.